Described below is a single T cell receptor (beta chain) sequence and its context. Its antigen is not identified. One junction end does not reproduce the germline sequence, and a read error may be involved. The entry originates in a study of T-cell reconstitution after alpha-beta-depleted transplantation in children. Regarding the study as a whole: After transplant, high TCRbeta diversity at day 60 in some patients arose from surviving recipient T cells and thymic progenitors.

Preparation of the TCRbeta library used unique molecular identifiers. TCRdb re-derived calls from the PCR reads in MiXCR, one entry per CDR3 protein. Seen here are fewer than 750,000 distinct CDR3 sequences, 20% to 30% observed once, and the top ten hold about 35%. CDR1 and CDR2 (germline): SGHRS, YFSETQ. The CDR3 runs 14 residues. V and J are TRBV5-1 and TRBJ2-1, with D unclear. Sequences were derived from PBMCs, sampled before TCRalphabeta/CD19-depleted stem cell transplant. This sequence was found in a boy in the first two years of life with Wiskott-Aldrich syndrome, due to receive a stem cell transplant. Here the CDR3 reads CASSLYVALSEHFF. The CDR3 region has the DNA TGCGCCAGCAGCTTGTACGTAGCCCTCAGTGAGCACTTCTTC.